The 15 T cell receptor beta chains below all came from one sample that was sequenced in a study of T cells after yellow fever vaccination. In TCRdb, the 5' RACE reads were re-called with MiXCR into one record per CDR3 protein. The repertoire has about 210,000 distinct CDR3 sequences, roughly 6.8% of them found once; the top ten carry 1% to 1.2%. The input for sequencing was CD4+ T cells sorted from PBMCs, taken on the day of the yellow fever booster vaccination. Receptors were obtained from a young man who received the YFV17D yellow fever vaccine.

The sample holds many counts of this clonotype. The rearrangement links TRBV20-1 to TRBJ2-2; 7 nucleotides align to TRBD1. Per the germline V gene, CDR1 is DFQATT and CDR2 is SNEGSKA (reference sequence). J was trimmed by 5 bases and V by 6 bases; bases with no gene match: 6. This CDR3 spans 13 amino acids. CDR3 sequence reads: CSARGTETGELFF. In DNA, the CDR3 is TGCAGTGCCAGGGGGACAGAAACCGGGGAGCTGTTTTTT.

This clonotype was counted many times. The J gene is TRBJ2-5, the V gene TRBV5-1; 9 bases line up with TRBD2. Germline V gene lookup returns CDR1 SGHRS and CDR2 YFSETQ. V lost 1 base and J lost 5; bases outside the gene matches: 15. CDR3 length: 18 residues. The DNA for the CDR3 is TGCGCCAGCAGCTTGTCCCTAGCGGGAACCCCCGGTCGGGAGACCCAGTACTTC. Translating gives CASSLSLAGTPGRETQYF.

This rearrangement joins TRBV7-2 to TRBJ1-4; D not certain. Germline CDR1 reads SGHTA; CDR2 reads FQGNSA. This CDR3 spans 11 amino acids. Trimming stripped 0 bases from V and 11 bases from J, with 4 bases between. CDR3: CASSLAGKLFF. The CDR3 coding sequence is TGTGCCAGCAGCTTAGCCGGGAAACTGTTTTTT.

The rearrangement links TRBV24-1 to TRBJ2-6; 7 bases align to TRBD1. The germline V gene encodes CDR1 KGHDR and CDR2 SFDVKD. The CDR3 contains 15 residues. Germline trimming cut 7 bases from V and 4 bases from J; bases unmatched to any gene: 6. The CDR3 sequence is CATSDRAGGANVLTF. CDR3 nucleotide sequence: TGTGCCACCAGCGACAGGGCTGGGGGGGCCAACGTCCTGACTTTC.

This clonotype appeared many times. The J gene is TRBJ2-3, the V gene TRBV20-1; 11 nucleotides agree with TRBD2. This CDR3 spans 15 amino acids. CDR1 DFQATT and CDR2 SNEGSKA come from the germline V gene (reference sequence). Germline trimming cut 4 bases from V and 0 bases from J; bases unmatched to any gene: 3. The CDR3 DNA follows: TGCAGTGCTATGAGACTAGCGGGGAGCACAGATACGCAGTATTTT. Encoded protein: CSAMRLAGSTDTQYF.

This clonotype was picked up many times. The rearrangement links TRBV15 to TRBJ2-5; perhaps TRBD2 as D (6 bases). Germline CDR1 reads LNHNV; CDR2 reads YYDKDF (reference sequence). Trimming stripped 1 base from V and 2 bases from J, with 8 bases between. The CDR3 spans 14 residues. The CDR3 bases are TGTGCCACCAGCAGAGGTGGACTACAAGAGACCCAGTACTTC. Translation gives CATSRGGLQETQYF.

This clonotype has only a few counts. The chain employs TRBV10-3 and TRBJ2-7, with TRBD2 matching 7 bases. Germline V gene lookup returns CDR1 ENHRY and CDR2 SYGVKD. After removal of 5 bases from V and 4 bases from J, the junction contained 8 bases not matched to a gene. This CDR3 region has 14 residues. CDR3 in DNA: TGTGCCATCAGTACCCGGGACTACGTTTACGAGCAGTACTTC. Amino acids: CAISTRDYVYEQYF.

This clonotype was seen at least ten times. This CDR3 is CSASAPDSTDTQYF. Here the CDR3 DNA reads TGCAGTGCTAGCGCCCCGGATAGCACAGATACGCAGTATTTT. The chain recombines TRBV20-1 with TRBJ2-3; D gene uncertain. Germline V gene lookup returns CDR1 DFQATT and CDR2 SNEGSKA (reference sequence). Deletions cut 3 bases from V and 0 bases from J, with 10 bases between. The CDR3 loop spans 14 amino acids.

Ten or more counts support this clonotype. The CDR3 DNA sequence: TGTGCCATCAGTGATCCCGGTAGAGAACCCAATCAGCCCCAGCATTTT. Its translation is CAISDPGREPNQPQHF. V is TRBV10-3 and J is TRBJ1-5, with D unclear. Germline loops: CDR1 ENHRY, CDR2 SYGVKD. The ends were cut back, 3 bases at V and 3 bases at J, with 15 bases in the middle. CDR3 size: 16 residues.

This clonotype was observed at least ten times. The chain employs TRBV6-1 and TRBJ1-2; D is uncertain. The V end lost 6 bases, the J end lost 3 bases, and 11 bases lay between the germline ends. The germline V gene has CDR1 MNHNS and CDR2 SASEGT. The CDR3 has 13 residues. The CDR3 nucleotides are TGTGCCAGCAGCCCCGACGGCCACTATGGCTACACCTTC. Translation: CASSPDGHYGYTF.

This clonotype was detected many times. The chain is built from TRBV12-3 or TRBV12-4 and TRBJ1-2; 11 bases line up with TRBD1. V trimming: 6 bases; J trimming: 8 bases; junction bases outside the gene matches: 5. The CDR3 sequence is 13 residues long. The CDR3 DNA reads as TGTGCCAGCAGCGGACAGGGGGCGCCCGGCTACACCTTC. As protein: CASSGQGAPGYTF.

This clonotype was seen many times. V usage is TRBV5-1 and J usage is TRBJ2-1; D is ambiguous. The CDR3 is 14 residues long. Germline lookup yields CDR1 SGHRS and CDR2 YFSETQ. V shed 0 bases and J shed 12 bases, with 16 bases lying between them. In DNA, the CDR3 is TGCGCCAGCAGCTTGGTTGGCCCAAGCCACGTGCAGTTCTTC. It encodes CASSLVGPSHVQFF.

This clonotype was counted between two and nine times. This chain connects TRBV5-4 to TRBJ1-2, with D perhaps TRBD1 (5 bases). Per the germline V gene, CDR1 is SGHNT and CDR2 is YYREEE (reference sequence). The CDR3 runs 14 residues. V was shortened by 4 bases and J by 2 bases, with 12 bases between the two germline ends. In DNA form, the CDR3 reads TGTGCCAGCAGCCGTCCGGGACCAAACTATGGCTACACCTTC. Amino acids: CASSRPGPNYGYTF.

This clonotype was detected only a few times. This chain joins TRBV20-1 and TRBJ2-7; D perhaps matches TRBD1 (6 bases). The V end was cut by 7 bases, the J end by 3 bases, with 16 bases between. Germline CDR1 reads DFQATT; CDR2 reads SNEGSKA (reference sequence). The CDR3 contains 13 residues. The CDR3 DNA is TGCAGTGGGAGGAGACAGGCGATCTACGAGCAGTACTTC. Translation: CSGRRQAIYEQYF.

This clonotype was picked up a small number of times. This chain joins TRBV20-1 and TRBJ1-5; no firm D call. The CDR3 is 13 amino acids. V lost 6 bases and J lost 5, with 14 bases in between. From germline, CDR1 is DFQATT and CDR2 SNEGSKA (reference sequence). The CDR3 coding sequence is TGCAGTGCCACAAAAGGCGGTTATCAGCCCCAGCATTTT. This translates into CSATKGGYQPQHF.